This is a list of T cell receptor beta chains from one sample in a study of cytomegalovirus exposure and HLA in healthy donors. The protocol was immunoSEQ multiplex PCR, while the TCRdb copy is restricted to in-frame clones and leaves out a portion. The data contain 90,000 to 140,000 clones, 70% to 90% of them singletons. The sequencing input was PBMCs. The origin of the receptors is a woman aged 18-30 years in good health and CMV-seropositive. Each CDR3 is given with its conserved first and last residue. Clone size is stated in some rows and not others, as once, few, many or a class when expanded.

abundance	v_gene	j_gene	CDR3aa
-	TRBV9	TRBJ1-2	CASSVTGVGGYTF
-	TRBV2	TRBJ2-2	CASSEGTANTGELFF
-	TRBV28	TRBJ1-2	CASSAQGGGYGYTF
once	TRBV27	TRBJ1-4	CASSAQGLGEKLFF
-	TRBV6-5	TRBJ2-6	CASIQGGANVLTF
few	TRBV6-5	TRBJ1-2	CASSYDSNYGYTF
-	TRBV6-4	TRBJ2-1	CASRATSSRNEQFF
-	TRBV27	TRBJ2-1	CASSLIPHSGRANNEQFF
-	TRBV7-8	TRBJ1-3	CASSLSGLGNTIYF
once	TRBV6-5	TRBJ2-3	CATQLAGAGTDTQYF
once	TRBV13	TRBJ2-3	CASSDRGGPDTQYF
-	TRBV28	TRBJ1-5	CASSLGVGRETGYSNQPQHF
-	TRBV11-2	TRBJ2-3	CASSSGVSTDTQYF
-	TRBV25-1	TRBJ2-7	CASSECDRGCEQYF
-	TRBV6-6	TRBJ1-1	CASSSLQGATTEAFF
-	TRBV5-4	TRBJ2-5	CASSRLSAEETQYF
few	TRBV6-5	TRBJ2-7	CASSKGLEGGYEQYF
-	TRBV7-6	TRBJ2-3	CASSFGDRVADTQYF
-	TRBV6-1	TRBJ2-3	CASSHTDTQYF
-	TRBV21-1	TRBJ2-7	CASSKVGPKWYEQYF
-	TRBV28	TRBJ2-3	CASRGADTQYF
-	TRBV29-1	TRBJ2-7	CSVAQVDYEQYF
-	TRBV5-1	TRBJ1-1	CASSFPRDRGDTEAFF
-	TRBV18	TRBJ1-3	CASSPDRSSGNTIYF
-	TRBV13	TRBJ1-1	CASSLGRSGWGEAFF
-	TRBV19	TRBJ2-6	CASSPNRGPGPGANVLTF
-	TRBV6-6	TRBJ1-3	CASSYSRDSGNTIYF
once	TRBV11-2	TRBJ2-1	CASSSRTVRGGYNEQFF